Below, 14 T cell receptor beta chains from the same sample are listed, as sequenced in a study of T cell responses to AZD1222 COVID-19 vaccine. Libraries were prepared by immunoSEQ multiplex PCR; TCRdb keeps only in-frame clonotypes and omits some of them. The sample contains some 82,000 clones, around 90% of which appear only once. The starting material was peripheral blood, obtained on day 0 of AZD1222 vaccination. The receptors were gathered from an adult in good health.

The chain couples TRBV10-3 to TRBJ2-1; 7 positions agree with TRBD1. This CDR3 is 14 amino acids long. Per germline, CDR1 ENHRY and CDR2 SYGVKD. With V trimmed by 6 bases and J by 6 bases, 8 bases remained unmatched. CDR3 bases: TGTGCCATCAGCGGACAGGCTACAGGCAATGAGCAGTTCTTC. Protein: CAISGQATGNEQFF.

The rearrangement links TRBV7-3 to TRBJ2-1; D remains unclear. CDR1 is SGHTA and CDR2 is FQGTGA in the germline V gene. The CDR3 is 16 amino acids. V was cut by 0 bases and J by 0 bases, with 9 bases left in between. Written as DNA, the CDR3 is TGTGCCAGCAGCTTAACGGGTGGGCGCTCCTACAATGAGCAGTTCTTC. It is translated as CASSLTGGRSYNEQFF.

This chain links TRBV2 with TRBJ1-5; D is uncertain. This CDR3 is built from 15 residues. Germline-derived CDR1 and CDR2 are SNHLY and FYNNEI. V lost 3 bases and J 7 bases, leaving 16 bases between the germline ends. As DNA, the CDR3 is TGTGCCAGCAGTGAGGAGGACGTGTATTCCCAGCCCCAGCATTTT. Amino acid sequence: CASSEEDVYSQPQHF.

This clone was observed once. This CDR3 is CASISHPEAFF. CDR3 DNA: TGTGCCAGCATTTCCCACCCCGAAGCTTTCTTT. The genes are TRBV28 and TRBJ1-1; D remains ambiguous. Between the trimmed V and J ends, which lost 7 bases and 8 bases, there was a span of 11 bases. CDR3 length: 11 residues. Germline V gives CDR1 MDHEN, CDR2 SYDVKM.

This clone came up once. The V call is TRBV25-1, the J call TRBJ1-1, with D uncertain. CDR1 and CDR2 from the germline V gene are MGHDK and SYGVNS. Trimming left V 2 bases short and J 0 bases short, with 10 bases between. The CDR3 consists of 15 residues. The CDR3 spells CASSEGHILNTEAFF. The CDR3 bases are TGTGCCAGCAGTGAAGGTCACATCCTGAACACTGAAGCTTTCTTT.

Relative to its sample, this clone is medium-sized. V is TRBV7-9 and J is TRBJ1-2; D gene uncertain. Deletions cut 1 base from V and 5 bases from J, with 14 bases between. The CDR3 contains 15 residues. The germline CDR1 and CDR2 sequences are SEHNR and FQNEAQ (reference sequence). The CDR3 spells CASSLVLGRLYGYTF. The CDR3 DNA follows: TGTGCCAGCAGCTTAGTGCTGGGCAGGTTATATGGCTACACCTTC.

The chain couples TRBV29-1 to TRBJ1-2; 9 bases agree with TRBD1. Per the germline V gene, CDR1 is SQVTM and CDR2 is ANQGSEA. This CDR3 is 14 amino acids long. After removal of 2 bases from V and 7 bases from J, the junction contained 8 bases not matched to a gene. CDR3 amino acids: CSVENPDRGPGYTF. CDR3 sequence (DNA): TGCAGCGTTGAAAACCCGGACAGGGGCCCTGGCTACACCTTC.

The J gene is TRBJ2-1, the V gene TRBV4-3; TRBD1 might be the D (5 bases). The CDR3 runs to 16 residues. Trimming removed 0 bases from V and 6 bases from J, with 15 bases in between. Germline values: CDR1 LGHNA, CDR2 YSLEER. For the CDR3, the DNA is TGCGCCAGCAGCCAAGACCGGAGTAGGCAGGGCAATGAGCAGTTCTTC. This sequence encodes CASSQDRSRQGNEQFF.

The CDR3 is CASSPLTVQNTGELFF. CDR3 coding DNA: TGTGCCAGCTCACCATTAACGGTACAGAACACCGGGGAGCTGTTTTTT. The chain has TRBV18 and TRBJ2-2; D remains unclear. With 2 bases removed from V and 1 base from J, the gap between germline ends came to 11 bases. CDR1 is KGHSH and CDR2 is LQKENI in the germline V gene. This CDR3 spans 16 amino acids.

V gene TRBV15 combines with J gene TRBJ1-2, with 9 positions matching TRBD1. The junction had 6 bases not matched to a gene; V was cut back by 2 bases and J by 2 bases. The germline V gene has CDR1 LNHNV and CDR2 YYDKDF (reference sequence). The CDR3 loop spans 16 amino acids. As DNA, the CDR3 is TGTGCCACCAGCAGAAGCGGGGGACAGGGCAACTATGGCTACACCTTC. This sequence encodes CATSRSGGQGNYGYTF.

V gene TRBV19 combines with J gene TRBJ2-1; D gene uncertain. CDR3 size: 11 residues. Trimming pared 4 bases from V and 4 bases from J, leaving 2 bases between. The germline V gene has CDR1 LNHDA and CDR2 SQIVND (reference sequence). This CDR3 reads CASSRYNEQFF. CDR3 DNA sequence: TGTGCCAGTAGTAGGTACAATGAGCAGTTCTTC.

The V gene is TRBV12-5, the J gene TRBJ2-1, with D maybe TRBD2 (6 bases). Per germline, CDR1 LGHNT and CDR2 FRNRAP. The CDR3 has 15 residues. The V end lost 6 bases, the J end lost 0 bases, and 12 bases lay between the germline ends. The CDR3 loop is CASGARGLSYNEQFF. In DNA form, the CDR3 reads TGTGCTAGTGGAGCTAGGGGACTCTCCTACAATGAGCAGTTCTTC.

V usage is TRBV27 and J usage is TRBJ1-3; D is possibly TRBD1 (6 bases). The CDR3 spans 13 residues. CDR1 is MNHEY and CDR2 is SMNVEV in the germline V gene (reference sequence). Trimming left V 6 bases short and J 4 bases short, with 10 bases between. CDR3 sequence (DNA): TGTGCCAGCAGAGCAGGGGAGGGAAACACCATATATTTT. Translation: CASRAGEGNTIYF.

The gene calls are TRBV3-1 (or the pseudogene TRBV3-2) and TRBJ2-5; the D call may be TRBD1 or TRBD2 (5 bases each). The CDR3 runs 17 residues. Germline values: CDR1 LGHDT, CDR2 YNNKEL (reference sequence). V was shortened by 1 base and J by 2 bases, with 17 bases between the two germline ends. The CDR3 DNA follows: TGTGCCAGCAGCCAAGGGCTTTTGGGGGAGCATCAAGAGACCCAGTACTTC. It specifies CASSQGLLGEHQETQYF.